This TCR beta chain emerged from a study of T cell repertoires in cytomegalovirus infection. Turning to the study itself: CMV infection together with matching HLA type was indicated by public TCR beta signatures.

Comments on this clonotype: Its target is not known.

The CDR3 contains 16 residues. V lost 2 bases to trimming and J lost 4 bases; unmatched junction nucleotides: 5. CDR1 is SGHAT and CDR2 is FQNNGV in the germline V gene. TCRdb re-derived calls from the reads in MiXCR, one entry per CDR3 protein. The sample has 270,000 or so distinct CDR3 sequences; about 17% are singletons. Study-wide results and limits: CMV carriers having the relevant HLA were flagged by cumulative public TCR beta family frequency. Dominating the ex vivo response were HLA-C-restricted CMV-specific TCR beta clonotypes.

This rearrangement joins TRBV11-2 to TRBJ1-6, with TRBD1 matching over 7 bases. Sample: CD8+ T cells from PBMCs. This sequence was found in a human donor in good health (CMV status not recorded). Some clones in this sample may be carry-over from other donors' samples. Here the CDR3 reads CASSLSRGYYNSPLHF. The CDR3 bases are TGTGCCAGCAGCTTAAGCAGGGGGTATTATAATTCACCCCTCCACTTT.